This TCR beta chain was found in a study of cytomegalovirus exposure and HLA in healthy donors (TCRdb year 2017). Study-level background: According to an earlier analysis of 587 of the donors, 150 million to 200 million T cells yielded roughly 100 million unique TCR beta sequences and about 300 Gb of sequence data. A later genetic analysis used genome-wide SNP genotypes for about three fifths of the 666 donors, treating that subset as a discovery cohort. Among 350 to 400 genotyped donors of the cohort, an average of approximately 240,000 unique TCR beta nucleotide sequences were sequenced per donor, about a sixth of them non-productive. HLA typing included class I and class II loci at four-digit resolution. The study aimed to test whether signatures of past pathogen exposure could be identified by cataloging public T cell receptors. The number of typed donors differed by locus: about 629-630 for A, B, C, DRB1 and DQB1; approximately 520 for DQA1; 606 for DPA1; and 400 to 480 for DPB1. To decide whether each TCR beta V gene segment behaved as functional or pseudogenic, an earlier analysis of some 580 of the donors relied on high-throughput TCR beta sequencing. Every repertoire in the discovery cohort had been generated on one and the same sequencing platform. To predict cytomegalovirus infection status, the study brought together high-throughput TCR immunosequencing, statistical association of individual TCRs with disease status, and machine learning. The T cell repertoires of around 730 subjects were profiled by immunosequencing and related to cytomegalovirus serostatus. Among the 398 genotyped donors, approximately 77% belonged to the genetic ancestry cluster associated with self-reported Caucasian donors. Several DR-DQ haplotypes were treated as single units for association and clustering because of strong linkage in the cohort. Along with the approximately 700-subject first cohort, a separate validation cohort of some 130 different subjects was used. Donor age, sex, ethnicity and CMV serostatus were compiled alongside the repertoire data. Approximately 310 gigabases of sequencing data and roughly 80 million unique TCR sequences made up an early release that covered 500 to 650 HLA-typed donors. In the later analysis, no new phenotypic data were used to find candidate immune exposures; instead, reliance was placed on TCR beta sequences and their occurrence across donors. To study patterns of TCR occurrence, a later analysis re-analyzed previously published TCR beta repertoires from more than 550 donors and added high-resolution HLA genotyping.

As to this clone: The specificity of this receptor is unknown. Per-base quality was not reported, and no clone a single base away is much larger than it.

The library was made by the immunoSEQ multiplex PCR assay. For the multiplex PCR, a mixture combining 60 forward primers for TCR Vbeta segments and 13 reverse primers for TCR Jbeta segments was used. The CDR3 region of rearranged TCR beta genes was amplified from genomic DNA by a multiplex PCR assay. On the Illumina HiSeq System, the amplified TCR beta libraries were sequenced as 87-base-pair reads. As for the original processing: Across the 666 repertoires, a later analysis counted about 81 million unique TCR beta chains, some 11 million of which were shared by at least two donors. Raw reads were error-corrected and collapsed into unique sequences by a nearest-neighbor algorithm in which closely related sequences were merged to remove PCR and sequencing errors. Alignment of CDR3 sequences to IMGT reference sequences was used to assign V, D and J gene segments. Each retained sequence needed at least a six-nucleotide match to both a V gene segment and a J gene segment. A rearrangement counted as productive if the CDR3 had no stop codons and remained in frame with V and J, and every other rearrangement counted as non-productive. CDR3 was defined by IMGT convention, running from the second conserved V-encoded cysteine to the conserved J-encoded phenylalanine. Sequences without an unambiguous match to a single V gene segment were excluded from the earlier analysis of 450 to 650 of the donors. In an earlier analysis of 587 of the donors, a V segment was called functional when productive rearrangements were above 56.7%, and segregating when the standard deviation between donors exceeded 5%. A statistical classification framework was developed to diagnose cytomegalovirus status using the catalog of TCR beta chain sequences. In a later analysis, V and J genes were assigned by comparing TCR nucleotide sequences against IMGT/GENE-DB human TR gene sequences. The TCRdist pipeline was used in a later analysis to assign CDR3 sequences and most-parsimonious VDJ recombination scenarios. In a later analysis, each TCR beta chain was defined by its CDR3 amino acid sequence together with its V-gene family, and reads without a unique V-gene family were excluded. To address suspected cross-contamination and a sequencing artifact, a later analysis removed around 590 highly shared, low-generation-probability nucleotide sequences. In a later analysis, a clonal expansion index for each public chain was calculated from normalized within-repertoire ranks of inferred template counts. In a later analysis, generation probabilities were computed with a VDJ recombination model fitted to out-of-frame rearrangements, and the resulting probabilities were checked against IGoR. A later analysis scored TCR-TCR, TCR-HLA and TCR-CMV co-occurrence with hypergeometric tests, applying a repertoire-size bias correction to TCR pairs. False discovery rates were estimated in a later analysis by permuting HLA or CMV assignments 20 times. A later analysis grouped co-occurring TCRs with DBSCAN, adding TCRdist sequence similarity when clustering within HLA-allele-positive subsets. Repertoires with fewer than 30,000 or more than 120,000 public chains were left out of co-occurrence clustering, as were a few repertoires with anomalous nucleotide sharing. TCRdb re-hosts the immuneACCESS table, in-frame sequences only. Its copies lack some clones; in the studies checked, an unresolved V gene accounts for under half of them, and the cause for the rest is not known. V, J and clone size reflect that table, while D and trimming were determined from the DNA. For this sample the table gives about 120,000 clones, of which more than 70% were detected only once. In total, the top ten clones hold approximately 1% of the sample.

Results and caveats for the whole study, not just this receptor: CMV serostatus was the only immune exposure information available for the cohort. Because some donors lacked HLA typing at each locus, the association tests relied only on the typed subset. Broadly in line with IMGT annotations, most TCR beta V segments showed up in productive rearrangements about 87% or about 30% of the time in an earlier analysis of 587 of the donors. A later analysis found that TCR association rates varied across HLA loci, with DRB1 alleles showing the most associated TCRs and HLA-C alleles the fewest. A total of fewer than 200 TCR beta chains were listed by the study as associated with cytomegalovirus. Compared with equally common non-associated chains, HLA-associated TCR beta chains in a later analysis were more clonally expanded and had lower generation probabilities. In a later analysis, several top co-occurrence clusters were reported to appear linked to parvovirus B19, influenza, CMV and Epstein-Barr virus. A later analysis found that most CMV-associated TCR beta chains appeared HLA-restricted, with HLA associations seemingly driven largely by CMV exposure. The presence/absence analyses assumed that sequencing depth was roughly uniform across donors, and that assumption may not be true. In vitro tests confirmed that a few of the cytomegalovirus-associated TCR beta chains recognize cytomegalovirus antigens. V-gene and J-gene trimming of TCR beta chains was associated with a missense DCLRE1C variant in a later genetic analysis, and the association was replicated in an independent cohort. At a false discovery rate of 0.05, a later analysis linked 15,000 to 20,000 TCR beta sequences to specific HLA alleles. According to a later genetic analysis, donors in an Asian-associated ancestry cluster had fewer N-insertions in productive TCRs than the roughly 700-donor mean. The earlier analysis of approximately 560 of the donors excluded 15 to 20 rarely observed V segments, including chromosome 9 orphons, because counts were too low. The classifier was reported to diagnose cytomegalovirus status with high specificity and sensitivity in both the original and validation cohorts. The authors suggested that the approach could potentially be generalized to other disease states and immunological phenotypes. Most TCR sequences were seen in very few donors, while some public TCRs were found in many individuals. In this cohort, only TCR beta chains were sequenced, and detectable features were limited by the absence of alpha or paired-chain data. Assigning TCR associations to individual alleles was difficult when HLA alleles, especially DR and DQ, strongly co-occurred. Correlated functional status among segregating V segments might reflect linkage disequilibrium, but an unknown experimental factor could not be ruled out. A further reported finding was that TCR beta sequences accurately predicted the HLA-A and HLA-B alleles for most subjects in the first cohort. A group of highly shared sequence variants was considered likely to be a technical artifact of the sequencing pipeline. Because the 87-base-pair reads could not distinguish some IMGT-functional V segments, including TRBV6-2 and TRBV6-3, those segments were excluded.

At the junction V is shortened by 3 bases and J by 4 bases, with 9 bases in between. As encoded in the germline V gene, CDR1 is SGHAT while CDR2 is FQNNGV. From the cysteine up to the phenylalanine, the CDR3 has a length of 13 residues. Only the CDR3 part of the read is kept: 39 bases, read in frame from the first base. The cohort was made up of roughly 670 healthy bone marrow donors. Cohort members were all nominally healthy when sampled, although unrecorded immune exposures were likely present. CMV serostatus was recorded as positive for 250 to 300 and negative for about 50% of the roughly 670 cohort members, whereas no CMV serostatus was recorded for the donor in question. Every donor gave a peripheral blood sample, and the peripheral blood mononuclear cells from that sample were used for TCR beta sequencing. The Qiagen DNeasy Blood Extraction Kit was used to extract genomic DNA from the blood cell samples.

The sequence links TRBV11-2 to TRBJ1-1, with no D gene named confidently. The sequencing input was PBMCs. This sequence was found in a human donor in good health. For the CDR3, the sequence is CASSLYGSTEAFF. Read as DNA, the sequence is TGTGCCAGCAGCTTGTACGGGAGCACTGAAGCTTTCTTT.